This paragraph reports one T cell receptor (beta chain). Its target is not known. This CDR3 is also generated by other DNA sequences in the sample. The sample comes from a study of shared clonotypes between healthy human individuals. Study-wide findings and caveats: When naive CD4 clonotypes were compared across a handful of donors, approximately 5% were shared. Unshared clonotypes carried lower generation probabilities than those common to all four donors.

This CDR3 spans 14 amino acids. Trimming removed 3 bases from V and 0 bases from J, with 8 bases in between. Looked up from germline, CDR1 is KGHSH and CDR2 is LQKENI. Execution of the assay was at deep level. TCRdb keeps only in-frame clones here, not all; method: immunoSEQ multiplex PCR. In the table there are millions of clones, roughly 95% of which are singletons. This TCR was sampled from a man aged 18 to 30 in good health. Sequencing was carried out using naive CD4+ T cells sorted from blood. Indicated subset: CD45RA+ positively selected. The chain links TRBV18 to TRBJ1-1, with D unresolved. CDR3 sequence reads: CASSPRRMNTEAFF. The CDR3 DNA follows: TGTGCCAGCTCACCGAGACGGATGAACACTGAAGCTTTCTTT.